Below are 10 T cell receptor beta chains sequenced from a single sample in a study of regulatory T cells in long-lasting Graves disease. Sequencing libraries for TCR beta were prepared with iRepertoire HTBI primers and Arm-PCR of CDR3 regions. TCRdb reanalysed the multiplex PCR reads using MiXCR and keeps one entry per CDR3 protein. The sample gives about 420,000 distinct CDR3 sequences, 16% of which show up once; roughly 23% is in the top ten. Time point defined: newly diagnosed GD, antithyroid drugs for less than 3 months. Extracted PBMC RNA gave rise to the TCR library. The sample was also linked to a second study, of T cells in Graves' hyperthyroidism and ophthalmopathy.

The sequencing here drew on peripheral blood mononuclear cells (PBMCs), taken at new diagnosis, from a patient treated with antithyroid drugs. These receptors originate from a woman younger than 30 with Graves disease.

Notes on this clonotype: A much larger clonotype is one base distant, so this may be a read error. This rearrangement joins TRBV27 to TRBJ2-3; 10 bases line up with TRBD2. The J call may be faulty, since TRBJ2-5 better matches the DNA end. Germline CDR1 MNHEY, CDR2 SMNVEV (reference sequence). The CDR3 sequence is 15 residues long. CDR3 DNA sequence: TGTGCCAGCAGCACAAACGGGACTAGCGATGGGACCCAGTACTTC. Translating it yields CASSTNGTSDGTQYF.

This clonotype was detected a few times. J is TRBJ2-3 and V is TRBV4-1; 11 nucleotides match TRBD2. The germline CDR1 and CDR2 sequences are MGHRA and YSYEKL. V lost 0 bases and J lost 5; bases outside the gene matches: 10. CDR3 length: 18 residues. CDR3 protein: CASSQEVLLAGAGDTQYF. CDR3 nucleotide sequence: TGCGCCAGCAGCCAAGAAGTGTTACTAGCGGGGGCGGGAGATACGCAGTATTTT.

DNA for the CDR3: TGTGCCGGTGCCACTAGCGGGAAGGGAGATACGCAGTATTTT. Amino acids: CAGATSGKGDTQYF. The V gene is TRBV2, the J gene TRBJ2-3; 10 positions match TRBD2. Germline loops: CDR1 SNHLY, CDR2 FYNNEI. The CDR3 has 14 residues. With V trimmed by 11 bases and J by 5 bases, 10 bases remained unmatched.

This clonotype has a handful of counts. This rearrangement joins TRBV14 to TRBJ1-6, with D possibly matching TRBD1 (5 bases). Trimming took off 2 bases at V and 7 bases at J, with 15 bases between the two ends. This CDR3 has 16 residues. In germline, CDR1 is SGHDN, CDR2 FVKESK. The CDR3 nucleotides are TGTGCCAGCAGCCAATCTGGGGGACGGGCAAATTCACCCCTCCACTTT. Translation: CASSQSGGRANSPLHF.

This clonotype was found a few times. The rearrangement joins TRBV29-1 to TRBJ1-2; D uncertain. Per the germline V gene, CDR1 is SQVTM and CDR2 is ANQGSEA. V dropped 0 bases and J dropped 8 bases, with 19 bases sitting between them. CDR3 length: 15 residues. CDR3 DNA sequence: TGCAGCGTTGAAGATCGTCGAGAGGGTACGGGAGGCTACACCTTC. Amino acid sequence: CSVEDRREGTGGYTF.

The chain is built from TRBV20-1 and TRBJ2-7, with 16 bases fitting TRBD2. The V segment lost 0 bases and the J segment 0 bases; nucleotides outside the gene matches: 5. This CDR3 has 18 residues. The germline gives CDR1 DFQATT, CDR2 SNEGSKA (reference sequence). CDR3 protein: CSARDMGLAGGASYEQYF. CDR3 sequence (DNA): TGCAGTGCTAGAGATATGGGACTAGCGGGAGGGGCCTCCTACGAGCAGTACTTC.

This clonotype was counted many times. The V call is TRBV29-1, the J call TRBJ2-1; 14 nucleotides match TRBD2. The germline gives CDR1 SQVTM, CDR2 ANQGSEA. V lost 6 bases, J lost 15 bases, and 13 bases stayed unmatched. The CDR3 is 14 residues long. The CDR3 loop reads CSVGEGLAGVHRFF. In nucleotides, the CDR3 is TGCAGCGTGGGAGAGGGACTAGCGGGAGTTCATCGGTTCTTC.

This clonotype has just a few counts. The gene calls are TRBV28 and TRBJ2-3; D remains ambiguous. V lost 3 bases and J lost 3, with 13 bases in between. CDR1 and CDR2 (germline): MDHEN, SYDVKM. This CDR3 has 15 residues. The DNA of the CDR3 is TGTGCCAGCAGTTTTTCGGTGGCCGTGACAGATACGCAGTATTTT. Translating gives CASSFSVAVTDTQYF.

There are many counts of this clonotype. This rearrangement joins TRBV28 to TRBJ2-7, with D possibly matching TRBD2 (6 bases). Germline CDR1 MDHEN, CDR2 SYDVKM. The CDR3 consists of 15 residues. V was cut by 7 bases and J by 3 bases, with 19 bases left in between. CDR3 DNA: TGTGCCAGCACCGCCGGTGGGAGGCCCCTCTACGAGCAGTACTTC. Amino acid sequence: CASTAGGRPLYEQYF.

This clonotype was seen ten or more times. DNA for the CDR3: TGTGCCAGCAGCCATACAGGGTCCACAGGACCCCAGCATTTT. It is translated as CASSHTGSTGPQHF. The rearrangement joins TRBV3-1 to TRBJ1-5, with D tentatively TRBD1 (6 bases). The CDR3 is 14 residues long. The germline CDR1 and CDR2 sequences are LGHDT and YNNKEL (reference sequence). V gave up 3 bases and J gave up 10 bases, with 16 bases separating them.